Presented here are 14 T cell receptor beta chains from one specimen sequenced in a study of cytomegalovirus exposure and HLA in healthy donors. Primers included in the PCR were 60 Vbeta and 13 Jbeta primers. The table came from immunoSEQ multiplex PCR; TCRdb's copy has only in-frame clones and leaves some out. The sample contains 150,000 to 200,000 clones, 75% to 90% of which appear only once. The specimen sequenced was PBMCs. The receptors stem from a male donor in good health and CMV-seronegative.

The gene calls are TRBV6-1 and TRBJ2-7; D possibly corresponds to TRBD1 (6 bases). CDR3 size: 14 residues. The germline V gene has CDR1 MNHNS and CDR2 SASEGT. Trimming took 5 bases from V and 5 from J, leaving 16 bases between them. The CDR3 nucleotides are TGTGCCAGCAGTTTAATTACAGGGTTCGACGAGCAGTACTTC. This codes for CASSLITGFDEQYF.

The chain carries TRBV11-2 and TRBJ2-3; TRBD2 is a possible D gene (7 bases). Germline values: CDR1 SGHAT, CDR2 FQNNGV. This CDR3 is built from 16 residues. V shed 4 bases and J shed 0 bases, with 14 bases lying between them. The CDR3 region is CASSSLRGRSTDTQYF. Here the CDR3 DNA reads TGTGCCAGCAGCTCTCTGCGGGGGCGGAGCACAGATACGCAGTATTTT.

The CDR3 sequence is CASSRTRRGYGYTF. CDR3 coding DNA: TGTGCCAGCAGCCGGACTAGAAGGGGATATGGCTACACCTTC. This chain joins TRBV14 and TRBJ1-2; D is perhaps TRBD1 (5 bases). The germline V gene encodes CDR1 SGHDN and CDR2 FVKESK. This CDR3 has 14 amino acids. The V gene lost 4 bases and the J gene lost 5 bases, with 14 bases spanning the gap.

In regard to this clone: This sample includes further DNA sequences coding for the same CDR3. CDR3 loop: CASSLERNYGYTF. The CDR3 bases are TGCGCCAGCAGCTTGGAACGGAACTATGGCTACACCTTC. V usage is TRBV5-1 and J usage is TRBJ1-2; D call uncertain. The CDR3 is 13 amino acids. CDR1 and CDR2 (germline): SGHRS, YFSETQ. Trimming shortened V by 0 bases and J by 2 bases, and 5 bases separated the two germline ends.

In its sample, this clone was seen a few times. The V call is TRBV6-1, the J call TRBJ1-1; D remains unclear. This CDR3 comprises 15 residues. Germline CDR1 and CDR2: MNHNS and SASEGT. V lost 0 bases to trimming and J lost 2 bases, with 10 bases between them. The CDR3 sequence: CASSEASAGNTEAFF. CDR3 DNA sequence: TGTGCCAGCAGTGAAGCCTCGGCGGGAAACACTGAAGCTTTCTTT.

The sample holds one count of this clone. The chain couples TRBV7-9 to TRBJ2-7, with TRBD1 identical over 8 bases. Looked up from germline, CDR1 is SEHNR and CDR2 is FQNEAQ (reference sequence). Germline trimming cut 3 bases from V and 1 base from J; bases unmatched to any gene: 8. The CDR3 is 16 amino acids. DNA of the CDR3: TGTGCCAGCAGCTTTCCCTTGACAGGGGTTTCCTACGAGCAGTACTTC. Protein sequence: CASSFPLTGVSYEQYF. Full variable domain (rest looked up from reference TRBV7-9 and TRBJ2-7): DTGVSQNPRHKITKRGQNVTFRCDPISEHNRLYWYRQTLGQGPEFLTYFQNEAQLEKSRLLSDRFSAERPKGSFSTLEIQRTEQGDSAMYLCASSFPLTGVSYEQYFGPGTRLTVT.

This clone showed up just a few times. CDR3: CAVGGAYQPQHF. The CDR3 DNA reads as TGTGCTGTAGGGGGGGCTTACCAGCCCCAGCATTTT. The rearrangement uses TRBV6-5 and TRBJ1-5; D might be TRBD1 (6 bases). The CDR3 loop spans 12 amino acids. The V gene's germline CDR1 is MNHEY and CDR2 SVGAGI.

The V and J genes are TRBV2 and TRBJ2-7; 8 nucleotides match TRBD1. V was pared by 6 bases and J by 0 bases, with 4 bases of the junction left unmatched. Per germline, CDR1 SNHLY and CDR2 FYNNEI. The CDR3 extends over 14 amino acids. Written as DNA, the CDR3 is TGTGCCAGCAGCCGGACAGGGATCTCCTACGAGCAGTACTTC. Its protein is CASSRTGISYEQYF.

This chain uses TRBV7-9 with TRBJ2-7; tentative D call: TRBD1 (6 bases). Germline V gene lookup returns CDR1 SEHNR and CDR2 FQNEAQ (reference sequence). V was clipped by 5 bases and J by 6 bases, with 17 bases between them. This CDR3 region has 14 residues. The CDR3 DNA follows: TGTGCCAGCAGCCACAGGGAAAGGTTTCTCGAGCAGTACTTC. This gives the protein CASSHRERFLEQYF.

The chain recombines TRBV7-2 with TRBJ1-2; D perhaps matches TRBD1 (5 bases). The CDR3 is 15 residues long. In germline, CDR1 is SGHTA, CDR2 FQGNSA. V lost 0 bases to trimming and J lost 7 bases, with 15 bases between them. CDR3 region: CASSLAFQGLGGYTF. The CDR3 DNA follows: TGTGCCAGCAGCTTAGCATTTCAGGGACTTGGTGGCTACACCTTC. The full variable domain, in which reference TRBV7-2 and TRBJ1-2 provide the parts outside the CDR3, is GAGVSQSPSNKVTEKGKDVELRCDPISGHTALYWYRQSLGQGLEFLIYFQGNSAPDKSGLPSDRFSAERTGGSVSTLTIQRTQQEDSAVYLCASSLAFQGLGGYTFGSGTRLTVV.

This clone has more than one count but fewer than ten. The chain couples TRBV5-1 to TRBJ1-6, with 7 bases that match TRBD1. The V gene end was trimmed by 0 bases and the J gene end by 7 bases; junction bases not matched to a gene: 10. The CDR3 totals 17 residues. Germline CDR1 and CDR2: SGHRS and YFSETQ. The CDR3 sequence: CASSLGTYRGENSPLHF. CDR3 nucleotide sequence: TGCGCCAGCAGCTTGGGGACTTACAGGGGCGAAAATTCACCCCTCCACTTT.

V is TRBV4-1 and J is TRBJ1-1, with a tentative D call TRBD1 (5 bases). With 1 base removed from V and 7 bases from J, the gap between germline ends came to 22 bases. Germline CDR1 and CDR2: MGHRA and YSYEKL. The CDR3 runs to 17 residues. The CDR3, as DNA: TGCGCCAGCAGCCAAGTGGAGGGTTTGTTCGCGGGACTTGAAGCTTTCTTT. Its translation: CASSQVEGLFAGLEAFF.

This clone was seen a handful of times. V gene TRBV5-1 combines with J gene TRBJ2-7; possible D gene TRBD2, 6 bases. V shed 0 bases and J shed 6 bases, with 10 bases lying between them. Germline V gene sequence: CDR1 SGHRS, CDR2 YFSETQ. This CDR3 region has 13 residues. The CDR3 DNA is TGCGCCAGCAGCTTGGTGGAGGGGTTCGAGCAGTACTTC. Amino acid sequence: CASSLVEGFEQYF.

In its sample, this clone was seen a few times. V usage is TRBV6-1 and J usage is TRBJ2-1, with D possibly matching TRBD1 (5 bases). Trimming stripped 5 bases from V and 9 bases from J, with 11 bases between. Germline loops: CDR1 MNHNS, CDR2 SASEGT. The CDR3 totals 12 residues. CDR3 region: CASSFQGSEQFF. Here the CDR3 DNA reads TGTGCCAGCAGTTTTCAGGGAAGTGAGCAGTTCTTC.